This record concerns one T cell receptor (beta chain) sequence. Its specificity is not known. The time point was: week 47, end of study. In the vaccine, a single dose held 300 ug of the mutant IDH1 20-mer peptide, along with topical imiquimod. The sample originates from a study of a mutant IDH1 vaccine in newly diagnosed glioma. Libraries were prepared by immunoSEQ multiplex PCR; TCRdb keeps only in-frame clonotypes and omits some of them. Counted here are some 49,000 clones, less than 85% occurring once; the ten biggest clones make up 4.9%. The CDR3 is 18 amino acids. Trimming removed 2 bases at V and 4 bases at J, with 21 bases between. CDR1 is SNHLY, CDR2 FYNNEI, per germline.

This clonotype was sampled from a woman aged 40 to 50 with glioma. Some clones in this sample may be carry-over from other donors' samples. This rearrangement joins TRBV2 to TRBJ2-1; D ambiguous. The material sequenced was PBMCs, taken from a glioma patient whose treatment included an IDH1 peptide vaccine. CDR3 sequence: CASSERGPRSSWYNEQFF. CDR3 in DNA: TGTGCCAGCAGTGAACGTGGTCCTAGATCGTCCTGGTACAATGAGCAGTTCTTC.